Following are 29 T cell receptor beta chains from one sample sequenced in a study of blood T cells in healthy people across ages (dated by TCRdb to between 2014 and 2017). The library was built by means of 5' RACE. Sequencing instrument: Illumina HiSeq 2500. A second PCR of 7 to 11 cycles was run with a J-beta primer mix and a sample-barcoded 5' primer. TCRdb took the public reads, trimmed them with fastp at Q25, ran MiXCR for clone calling and kept in-frame beta chains. Each entry merges the rows of one CDR3 protein and shows their most common DNA and genes. Recorded for this sample are fewer than 900,000 distinct CDR3 sequences; roughly two fifths of them occurred a single time. Together, the top ten hold about 20% of the sample. Sequenced material: blood. The receptors derive from a woman aged 55-69 years in good health.

To note about this clonotype: One end of the junction does not line up with germline, which may come from a read error. CDR3 in DNA: TGTGCTAGCAGCTGGACAGAGGGCAGCTATGGCTACACCTTC. Translating it yields CASSWTEGSYGYTF. The rearrangement links TRBV7-4 to TRBJ1-2; perhaps TRBD1 as D (6 bases). The germline CDR1 and CDR2 sequences are SGHVT and SQSDAQ. The CDR3 sequence is 14 residues long. Looking up the rest from reference TRBV7-4 and TRBJ1-2 gives the full variable domain: GAGVSQSPRYKVAKRGRDVALRCDSISGHVTLYWYRQTLGQGSEVLTYSQSDAQRDKSGRPSGRFSAERPERSVSTLKIQRTEQGDSAVYLCASSWTEGSYGYTFGSGTRLTVV.

This clonotype was recorded many times. V usage is TRBV10-3 and J usage is TRBJ2-6, with TRBD1 matching 7 bases. The CDR3 totals 18 residues. The V gene end was trimmed by 1 base and the J gene end by 4 bases; junction bases not matched to a gene: 10. Germline V lookup: CDR1 ENHRY, CDR2 SYGVKD. The CDR3 here is CAISEWTLTGVGANVLTF. The DNA of the CDR3 is TGTGCCATCAGTGAGTGGACCCTAACAGGGGTCGGGGCCAACGTCCTGACTTTC.

The CDR3 sequence is CSVVAQEYTGELFF. CDR3 coding DNA: TGCAGCGTTGTAGCGCAGGAGTACACCGGGGAGCTGTTTTTT. The chain couples TRBV29-1 to TRBJ2-2; D is possibly TRBD2 (5 bases). The CDR3 has 14 residues. V was cut by 4 bases and J by 3 bases, with 12 bases left in between. Germline values: CDR1 SQVTM, CDR2 ANQGSEA.

Notes on this clonotype: Since a much larger clone is just one base distant, this may be a read error. This rearrangement joins TRBV7-9 to TRBJ2-1, with TRBD2 as a possible D gene (5 bases). The DNA end is more similar to TRBJ2-7, so the J call may be wrong. The CDR3 is made up of 15 amino acids. CDR1 is SEHNR and CDR2 is FQNEAQ in the germline V gene (reference sequence). The CDR3 DNA sequence: TGTGCCAGCACCCTCGATGGAGGCCCCTACAATGAGCAGTACTTC. It specifies CASTLDGGPYNEQYF.

The rearrangement joins TRBV18 to TRBJ2-1; tentative D call: TRBD2 (5 bases). CDR3 length: 13 amino acids. Germline values: CDR1 KGHSH, CDR2 LQKENI. The ends were cut back, 3 bases at V and 6 bases at J, with 9 bases in the middle. The CDR3 loop is CASSPPSLNEQFF. The CDR3 nucleotides are TGTGCCAGCTCACCCCCTAGCCTCAATGAGCAGTTCTTC. The full variable domain, its missing parts supplied by reference TRBV18 and TRBJ2-1, is NAGVMQNPRHLVRRRGQEARLRCSPMKGHSHVYWYRQLPEEGLKFMVYLQKENIIDESGMPKERFSAEFPKEGPSILRIQQVVRGDSAAYFCASSPPSLNEQFFGPGTRLTVL.

On this clonotype: At one of its ends the junction is not consistent with the germline gene, which may arise from a read error. This chain connects TRBV7-9 to TRBJ2-5; D might be TRBD1 or TRBD2, each matching 7 bases. Per germline, CDR1 SEHNR and CDR2 FQNEAQ (reference sequence). CDR3 length: 13 residues. This CDR3 reads CASIPGGGETLYF. CDR3 nucleotide sequence: TGTGCCAGCATCCCAGGGGGGGGGGAGACCCTGTACTTC. Using reference TRBV7-9 and TRBJ2-5 for the parts outside the CDR3, the full variable domain is DTGVSQNPRHKITKRGQNVTFRCDPISEHNRLYWYRQTLGQGPEFLTYFQNEAQLEKSRLLSDRFSAERPKGSFSTLEIQRTEQGDSAMYLCASIPGGGETLYFGPGTRLLVL.

This chain joins TRBV12-3 or TRBV12-4 and TRBJ1-5, with D maybe TRBD1 (5 bases). The germline V and J ends were trimmed by 4 bases and 2 bases, with 15 bases remaining between them. The CDR3 runs to 16 residues. The DNA for the CDR3 is TGTGCCAGCAGTTACGGGGGTAGGGATGGCAATCAGCCCCAGCATTTT. Protein sequence: CASSYGGRDGNQPQHF.

This clonotype was found a few times. In nucleotides, the CDR3 is TGCAGCGTTGGTCAGGATACCTATGGCTACACCTTC. This translates into CSVGQDTYGYTF. This chain joins TRBV29-1 and TRBJ1-2; D gene unclear. The length of the CDR3 is 12 residues. V gave up 4 bases and J gave up 4 bases, with 10 bases separating them. Germline V CDR1 and CDR2: SQVTM, ANQGSEA.

The table lists this clonotype with a few counts. A read error is possible here, since a much larger clone lies one base away. CDR3 sequence (DNA): TGCAGTGCTAGTGGAAGGCGGGGACTCGATGAAGCTTTCTTT. Translating gives CSASGRRGLDEAFF. The chain couples TRBV20-1 to TRBJ1-1, with D tentatively TRBD1 (5 bases). The CDR3 totals 14 residues. The germline V gene has CDR1 DFQATT and CDR2 SNEGSKA (reference sequence). Trimming removed 3 bases from V and 7 bases from J, with 18 bases in between.

The J gene is TRBJ1-2, the V gene TRBV6-5; 8 bases line up with TRBD1. Germline trimming cut 5 bases from V and 8 bases from J; bases unmatched to any gene: 7. Germline V lookup: CDR1 MNHEY, CDR2 SVGAGI. The CDR3 is made up of 13 amino acids. The CDR3, as DNA: TGTGCCAGCAGTCAAGGACAGGGAGACGGCTACACCTTC. Residues: CASSQGQGDGYTF.

V and J are TRBV20-1 and TRBJ2-7; 7 positions match TRBD2. V was pared by 2 bases and J by 3 bases, with 4 bases of the junction left unmatched. Germline lookup yields CDR1 DFQATT and CDR2 SNEGSKA (reference sequence). The CDR3 covers 13 residues. CDR3 coding DNA: TGCAGTGCTAGAAGGGCTAGCGGCTACGAGCAGTACTTC. This gives the protein CSARRASGYEQYF.

This clonotype appeared once. This chain joins TRBV2 and TRBJ2-1, with 10 bases aligning to TRBD2. J was trimmed by 15 bases and V by 7 bases; bases with no gene match: 12. The CDR3 length is 13 residues. CDR1 and CDR2 (germline): SNHLY, FYNNEI. The CDR3 region is CASIGASGGVGFF. The CDR3 DNA sequence: TGTGCCAGCATTGGGGCTAGCGGGGGAGTTGGGTTCTTC.

This clonotype showed up just a few times. The chain joins TRBV5-1 to TRBJ2-1; D is unresolved. There are 15 residues in the CDR3. Germline CDR1 is SGHRS and CDR2 is YFSETQ. V gave up 1 base and J gave up 6 bases, with 14 bases separating them. The CDR3 DNA follows: TGCGCCAGCAGCTTGAGTAGTAGGTTAAGCAATGAGCAGTTCTTC. Amino acid sequence: CASSLSSRLSNEQFF.

The chain recombines TRBV6-5 with TRBJ2-7; D may match TRBD1 or TRBD2 (6 bases each). The CDR3 consists of 14 residues. The ends were cut back, 0 bases at V and 7 bases at J, with 13 bases in the middle. Germline V gene sequence: CDR1 MNHEY, CDR2 SVGAGI. The CDR3 protein is CASSYSPGGPEQYF. The CDR3 coding sequence is TGTGCCAGCAGTTACTCTCCTGGGGGGCCTGAGCAGTACTTC.

On this clonotype: This could be a read error, since a much larger clone is one nucleotide away. The V call is TRBV5-1, the J call TRBJ2-7; D not certain. Germline CDR1 is SGHRS and CDR2 is YFSETQ. V was cut by 1 base and J by 0 bases, with 11 bases left in between. The CDR3 sequence is 15 residues long. The CDR3: CASSLKRSASYEQYF. The CDR3 DNA reads as TGCGCCAGCAGCTTGAAAAGGTCTGCCTCCTACGAGCAGTACTTC.

This clonotype appeared a few times. The CDR3 bases are TGTGCCAGCAGTTTGTTAGCGGGGGGCTACTCCTACGAGCAGTACTTC. Translating gives CASSLLAGGYSYEQYF. The chain couples TRBV27 to TRBJ2-7; 10 bases are shared with TRBD2. The CDR3 runs 16 residues. From germline, CDR1 is MNHEY and CDR2 SMNVEV (reference sequence). The V gene end was trimmed by 3 bases and the J gene end by 0 bases; junction bases not matched to a gene: 5.

V and J are TRBV3-1 and TRBJ1-3; tentatively, D is TRBD1 (6 bases). V lost 4 bases and J 0 bases, leaving 10 bases between the germline ends. Germline V gives CDR1 LGHDT, CDR2 YNNKEL (reference sequence). The length of the CDR3 is 15 residues. Here the CDR3 DNA reads TGTGCCAGCAGCCGACGACAGGACTCTGGAAACACCATATATTTT. This translates into CASSRRQDSGNTIYF.

The rearrangement joins TRBV11-1 to TRBJ2-1, with 7 bases that match TRBD2. Trimming cost V 5 bases and J 9 bases; bases outside gene matches: 7. From germline, CDR1 is SGHAT and CDR2 FQDESV (reference sequence). The CDR3 is 13 residues long. The CDR3 spells CASSVGGRGEQFF. The CDR3 nucleotides read TGTGCCAGCAGCGTTGGCGGGAGAGGTGAGCAGTTCTTC.

The chain is built from TRBV20-1 and TRBJ2-5; D is possibly TRBD1 (6 bases). Trimming took 6 bases from V and 0 from J, leaving 20 bases between them. Germline values: CDR1 DFQATT, CDR2 SNEGSKA (reference sequence). The CDR3 is 16 amino acids. The CDR3 region is CSAPVSPDSNQETQYF. In DNA form, the CDR3 reads TGCAGTGCCCCCGTATCTCCGGACAGCAACCAAGAGACCCAGTACTTC.

This chain connects TRBV18 to TRBJ2-1; D is possibly TRBD1 (8 bases). The CDR3 covers 15 residues. Trimming pared 2 bases from V and 9 bases from J, leaving 17 bases between. Germline V lookup: CDR1 KGHSH, CDR2 LQKENI. The CDR3 sequence is CASSPNRGGIGEQFF. In nucleotides, the CDR3 is TGTGCCAGCTCACCAAACAGGGGGGGGATCGGTGAGCAGTTCTTC.

This clonotype has a count of ten or more. This chain joins TRBV29-1 and TRBJ1-4; D is ambiguous. The germline CDR1 and CDR2 sequences are SQVTM and ANQGSEA. The CDR3 is 12 residues long. V gave up 4 bases and J gave up 8 bases, with 11 bases separating them. The CDR3 DNA follows: TGCAGCGTTGTTTCGCCAACAGAAAAACTGTTTTTT. Translated, it gives CSVVSPTEKLFF.

The CDR3 DNA is TGCAGTGCTCCCCTCAGGGCTAGCGGAGACAATGAGCAGTTCTTC. Translation gives CSAPLRASGDNEQFF. The gene calls are TRBV20-1 and TRBJ2-1; 7 positions match TRBD2. The CDR3 runs 15 residues. Germline V CDR1 and CDR2: DFQATT, SNEGSKA (reference sequence). V dropped 5 bases and J dropped 5; count of bases not matched to a gene: 12.

This clonotype was seen a handful of times. The chain recombines TRBV29-1 with TRBJ1-4, with TRBD1 matching over 10 bases. V was clipped by 2 bases and J by 6 bases; unmatched bases: 3. The CDR3 is 14 amino acids. Germline CDR1 reads SQVTM; CDR2 reads ANQGSEA. The CDR3 sequence is CSVESGTGDEKLFF. CDR3 bases: TGCAGCGTTGAATCCGGGACAGGGGATGAAAAACTGTTTTTT.

Only one count was recorded for this clonotype. V gene TRBV7-9 combines with J gene TRBJ1-6; 9 positions match TRBD1. The V gene end was trimmed by 3 bases and the J gene end by 7 bases; junction bases not matched to a gene: 4. The CDR3 loop spans 15 amino acids. Per the germline V gene, CDR1 is SEHNR and CDR2 is FQNEAQ (reference sequence). The CDR3 protein is CASSFRDRVNSPLHF. The CDR3 DNA reads TGTGCCAGCAGCTTCCGGGACAGGGTCAATTCACCCCTCCACTTT.

This clonotype was recorded many times. The chain links TRBV4-2 to TRBJ2-1; D is uncertain. This CDR3 is 14 amino acids long. Deletions cut 4 bases from V and 7 bases from J, with 14 bases between. CDR1 is LGHNA and CDR2 is YNFKEQ in the germline V gene. As DNA, the CDR3 is TGTGCCAGCAGCCCCACCGGGTCCCCTAATGAGCAGTTCTTC. Its translation is CASSPTGSPNEQFF.

This clonotype was seen repeatedly, ten times or more. In DNA, the CDR3 is TGCAGTGCTAGAGATGGGGCCCCTTGGTCGGAACTGTTTTTT. It encodes CSARDGAPWSELFF. The rearrangement joins TRBV20-1 to TRBJ1-4, with D perhaps matching TRBD1 (5 bases). CDR1 is DFQATT and CDR2 is SNEGSKA in the germline V gene (reference sequence). CDR3 length equals 14 residues. The V end lost 0 bases, the J end lost 12 bases, and 17 bases lay between the germline ends.

The chain has TRBV5-6 and TRBJ2-1; D ambiguous. CDR3 size: 12 residues. V lost 7 bases, J lost 4 bases, and 9 bases lay in between. CDR1 is SGHDT, CDR2 YYEEEE, per germline. The CDR3 region has the DNA TGTGCCAGCGGAGCGCCTTACAATGAGCAGTTCTTC. Translating it yields CASGAPYNEQFF.

J is TRBJ2-7 and V is TRBV6-5; 13 bases match TRBD2. Trimming removed 4 bases from V and 7 bases from J; junction bases left unmatched: 7. This CDR3 contains 15 residues. Germline V CDR1 and CDR2: MNHEY, SVGAGI. The CDR3 sequence is CASSCGTSGMEEQYF. The CDR3 DNA sequence: TGTGCCAGCAGTTGTGGGACTAGCGGGATGGAAGAGCAGTACTTC.

CDR3 residues: CASSYTTGGEIGETQYF. The CDR3 nucleotides read TGTGCCAGCAGTTACACCACAGGGGGCGAAATTGGAGAGACCCAGTACTTC. The chain has TRBV6-2 or TRBV6-3 and TRBJ2-5; 9 positions agree with TRBD1. The germline V gene encodes CDR1 MNHEY and CDR2 SVGEGT. The CDR3 runs 17 residues. Trimming removed 2 bases from V and 4 bases from J; junction bases left unmatched: 11.